This T cell receptor beta chain was captured in a study of PD-1 blockade in mismatch repair-deficient tumors. The table came from immunoSEQ multiplex PCR; TCRdb's copy has only in-frame clones and leaves some out. The sample includes around 100,000 clones, roughly 80% of them seen just once. Trimming took 5 bases from V and 0 from J; bases not matched to a gene: 7. Germline V gene data show CDR1 as MDHEN and CDR2 as SYDVKM. The CDR3 has 16 residues. The sample here was peripheral blood, taken approximately 60 weeks after starting pembrolizumab. The chain uses TRBV28 and TRBJ1-5; 7 positions agree with TRBD1. The sequence came from an adult with mismatch repair-deficient cancer. This chain's CDR3 is CASSINRGYSNQPQHF. In nucleotides, the CDR3 is TGTGCCAGCAGTATAAACAGGGGTTATAGCAATCAGCCCCAGCATTTT.